These 20 T cell receptor beta chains were sequenced from one sample in a study of OX40 agonist ivuxolimab in advanced cancers. This table comes from immunoSEQ multiplex PCR, and its TCRdb copy is limited to in-frame clones, with some not included. The sample consists of 50,000 to 65,000 clones, around nine tenths of them appearing once. This specimen consisted of CD4+ or CD8+ T cells sorted from blood, obtained in a trial of the OX40 agonist ivuxolimab. These receptors all come from an adult with an advanced solid tumor such as melanoma, head and neck, liver or kidney cancer.

The J gene is TRBJ2-2, the V gene TRBV5-1; TRBD1 or TRBD2 may be the D gene (5 bases each). The CDR3 spans 14 residues. The V gene's germline CDR1 is SGHRS and CDR2 YFSETQ. V dropped 3 bases and J dropped 6 bases, with 12 bases sitting between them. The chain's CDR3 is CASSSGTTAGELFF. Written as DNA, the CDR3 is TGCGCCAGCAGCTCCGGGACCACCGCCGGGGAGCTGTTTTTT.

The chain couples TRBV4-1 to TRBJ2-7; D is ambiguous. CDR3 size: 15 residues. The V gene's germline CDR1 is MGHRA and CDR2 YSYEKL. V was cut by 1 base and J by 3 bases, with 13 bases left in between. The CDR3 is CASSQVGRSIYEQYF. CDR3 coding DNA: TGCGCCAGCAGCCAAGTAGGTCGGTCTATCTACGAGCAGTACTTC.

This chain joins TRBV5-6 and TRBJ2-1; D is unclear. There are 15 residues in the CDR3. V was cut by 4 bases and J by 4 bases, with 15 bases left in between. The germline gives CDR1 SGHDT, CDR2 YYEEEE. CDR3 in DNA: TGTGCCAGCAGCCCGGGCAGAAGGGCTTACAATGAGCAGTTCTTC. Translation: CASSPGRRAYNEQFF.

This clone appeared a single time. The CDR3 coding sequence is TGTGCCAGCAGCTTGGAGGGGCTTGGATTTTCACCCCTCCACTTT. It encodes CASSLEGLGFSPLHF. This sequence joins TRBV11-2 and TRBJ1-6, with TRBD1 as a possible D gene (5 bases). The V and J ends lost 3 bases and 9 bases respectively, with 15 bases between them. The CDR3 covers 15 residues. Germline V gene sequence: CDR1 SGHAT, CDR2 FQNNGV.

This chain links TRBV6-5 with TRBJ1-1; D is unresolved. CDR3 length equals 12 residues. Germline V gives CDR1 MNHEY, CDR2 SVGAGI. The ends were cut back, 6 bases at V and 1 base at J, with 6 bases in the middle. The CDR3 here is CASRHTNTEAFF. CDR3 DNA sequence: TGTGCCAGCAGACACACGAACACTGAAGCTTTCTTT.

The rearrangement uses TRBV11-1 and TRBJ1-1, with unresolved D. Germline CDR1 is SGHAT and CDR2 is FQDESV (reference sequence). Trimming removed 3 bases at V and 5 bases at J, with 13 bases between. The CDR3 totals 14 residues. CDR3 bases: TGTGCCAGCAGCTTCTCGGAAGTCTTGACTGAAGCTTTCTTT. As protein: CASSFSEVLTEAFF.

The genes are TRBV7-6 and TRBJ1-5; the D gene is possibly TRBD1 (5 bases). Trimming left V 5 bases short and J 7 bases short, with 18 bases between. The germline V gene has CDR1 SGHVS and CDR2 FNYEAQ. The CDR3 is 15 amino acids. Here the CDR3 reads CASSPQGGSRQPQHF. CDR3 coding DNA: TGTGCCAGCAGCCCGCAGGGTGGATCTAGGCAGCCCCAGCATTTT.

This chain joins TRBV18 and TRBJ2-7; D is undetermined. CDR3 length: 11 residues. CDR1 and CDR2 (germline): KGHSH, LQKENI. Deletions cut 2 bases from V and 5 bases from J, with 4 bases between. CDR3 sequence reads: CASSPGDEQYF. The DNA of the CDR3 is TGTGCCAGCTCACCAGGGGACGAGCAGTACTTC.

The chain carries TRBV28 and TRBJ1-1, with D maybe TRBD1 (5 bases). There are 16 residues in the CDR3. Trimming took 6 bases from V and 5 from J, leaving 22 bases between them. Germline V gene lookup returns CDR1 MDHEN and CDR2 SYDVKM. CDR3: CASSPDAGTWTTEAFF. The CDR3 DNA sequence: TGTGCCAGCAGCCCGGATGCCGGGACTTGGACAACTGAAGCTTTCTTT.

The J gene is TRBJ1-2, the V gene TRBV5-1, with 9 positions matching TRBD1. This CDR3 contains 13 residues. J lost 7 bases, V lost 4 bases, and 5 bases had no gene match. CDR1 is SGHRS, CDR2 YFSETQ, per germline. The DNA for the CDR3 is TGCGCCAGCAGCGGTGGGACAGGGTTTGGCTACACCTTC. It encodes CASSGGTGFGYTF.

This clone is classed as large. J is TRBJ1-2 and V is TRBV25-1, with D uncertain. The CDR3 contains 10 residues. The germline V gene encodes CDR1 MGHDK and CDR2 SYGVNS. Trimming took off 4 bases at V and 6 bases at J, with 3 bases between the two ends. CDR3 in amino acids: CASSAHGYTF. In DNA form, the CDR3 reads TGTGCCAGCAGTGCCCATGGCTACACCTTC.

The chain links TRBV5-6 to TRBJ1-2; D call uncertain. CDR3 length: 13 residues. Germline CDR1 is SGHDT and CDR2 is YYEEEE. V lost 4 bases and J 4 bases, leaving 11 bases between the germline ends. The CDR3 sequence is CASSPRVSYGYTF. The CDR3, as DNA: TGTGCCAGCAGCCCACGGGTGAGCTATGGCTACACCTTC.

The chain combines TRBV6-6 with TRBJ2-7; 7 bases line up with TRBD1. J lost 6 bases, V lost 4 bases, and 9 bases had no gene match. Germline V gives CDR1 MNHNY, CDR2 SVGAGI (reference sequence). The CDR3 totals 14 residues. The CDR3 DNA reads TGTGCCAGCAGTTGGGACAGCCTATCAGGCGAGCAGTACTTC. It specifies CASSWDSLSGEQYF.

This chain uses TRBV9 with TRBJ2-3; D not resolved. This CDR3 spans 13 amino acids. CDR1 SGDLS and CDR2 YYNGEE come from the germline V gene. V was shortened by 2 bases and J by 1 base, with 5 bases between the two germline ends. The CDR3 loop is CASSVVGTDTQYF. CDR3 nucleotide sequence: TGTGCCAGCAGCGTGGTCGGCACAGATACGCAGTATTTT.

V gene TRBV6-1 combines with J gene TRBJ2-7; no firm D call. The length of the CDR3 is 15 residues. V was shortened by 1 base and J by 0 bases, with 10 bases between the two germline ends. Per germline, CDR1 MNHNS and CDR2 SASEGT. CDR3 sequence: CASSEGDGISYEQYF. Here the CDR3 DNA reads TGTGCCAGCAGTGAAGGAGATGGCATCTCCTACGAGCAGTACTTC.

V usage is TRBV2 and J usage is TRBJ1-4, with D maybe TRBD1 (5 bases). V was pared by 2 bases and J by 6 bases, with 10 bases between. In germline, CDR1 is SNHLY, CDR2 FYNNEI. The length of the CDR3 is 14 residues. The CDR3 coding sequence is TGTGCCAGCAGTGAAAGCAGGGTAGATGAAAAACTGTTTTTT. This gives the protein CASSESRVDEKLFF. Using reference TRBV2 and TRBJ1-4 for the parts outside the CDR3, the full variable domain is EPEVTQTPSHQVTQMGQEVILRCVPISNHLYFYWYRQILGQKVEFLVSFYNNEISEKSEIFDDQFSVERPDGSNFTLKIRSTKLEDSAMYFCASSESRVDEKLFFGSGTQLSVL.

This clone was seen a single time. The rearrangement joins TRBV18 to TRBJ1-6; a weak D match, TRBD1 (6 bases). This CDR3 has 15 amino acids. CDR1 is KGHSH and CDR2 is LQKENI in the germline V gene. The V end lost 1 base, the J end lost 7 bases, and 11 bases lay between the germline ends. The CDR3 DNA sequence: TGTGCCAGCTCACCACGGGACACGGTGAATTCACCCCTCCACTTT. Translated: CASSPRDTVNSPLHF.

The CDR3 spells CASTFGGTYEQYF. The CDR3 bases are TGCGCCAGCACCTTTGGGGGGACCTACGAGCAGTACTTC. V is TRBV5-1 and J is TRBJ2-7; perhaps TRBD2 as D (6 bases). CDR3 length equals 13 residues. Germline V gene sequence: CDR1 SGHRS, CDR2 YFSETQ. Trimming pared 6 bases from V and 2 bases from J, leaving 12 bases between.

The chain has TRBV18 and TRBJ1-5; D is undetermined. This CDR3 region has 15 residues. V gave up 3 bases and J gave up 1 base, with 10 bases separating them. Germline V gene sequence: CDR1 KGHSH, CDR2 LQKENI. The CDR3 sequence: CASSPGSISNQPQHF. CDR3 in DNA: TGTGCCAGCTCACCCGGGAGTATCAGCAATCAGCCCCAGCATTTT.

In this sample, this clone turned up once. The CDR3 sequence: CASSLGYEQYF. CDR3 sequence (DNA): TGTGCCAGCAGCTTAGGATACGAGCAGTACTTC. The chain is built from TRBV13 and TRBJ2-7, with D hard to call. Trimming shortened V by 0 bases and J by 4 bases, and 1 base separated the two germline ends. The CDR3 is 11 residues long. CDR1 and CDR2 from the germline V gene are PRHDT and FYEKMQ (reference sequence).